The 23 T cell receptor beta chains below were found in one sample sequenced in a study of OX40 agonist ivuxolimab in advanced cancers. Measured with immunoSEQ multiplex PCR; TCRdb has only the in-frame clones, and not every one. The repertoire holds fewer than 30,000 clones, with 70% to 90% as singletons. The specimen was CD4+ or CD8+ T cells sorted from blood, collected in a trial of the OX40 agonist ivuxolimab. Every receptor here comes from an adult with an advanced solid tumor such as melanoma, head and neck, liver or kidney cancer.

This chain's CDR3 is CASSLVGGNQYF. CDR3 coding DNA: TGTGCCAGCAGCTTAGTAGGGGGTAACCAGTACTTC. The genes are TRBV13 and TRBJ2-5; possible D gene TRBD1, 6 bases. Germline V CDR1 and CDR2: PRHDT, FYEKMQ (reference sequence). There are 12 residues in the CDR3. The V and J ends lost 1 base and 10 bases respectively, with 10 bases between them.

This clone was detected once. The V call is TRBV25-1, the J call TRBJ2-3; D not resolved. V lost 11 bases to trimming and J lost 0 bases, with 15 bases between them. Germline lookup yields CDR1 MGHDK and CDR2 SYGVNS. This CDR3 has 14 amino acids. The CDR3 coding sequence is TGTGCCTACAAGGCCCGCGCTAGCACAGATACGCAGTATTTT. Protein product: CAYKARASTDTQYF.

Sample share makes this clone medium-sized. At one end, the junction sequence differs from germline, possibly due to a read error. The V gene is TRBV4-2, the J gene TRBJ2-1; maybe TRBD2 (5 bases). The CDR3 consists of 14 residues. CDR1 and CDR2 from the germline V gene are LGHNA and YNFKEQ. The CDR3 region has the DNA TGTGCCAGCAGCCTTGGACTGATCTACGATGAGCAGTTCTTC. This encodes CASSLGLIYDEQFF.

The V gene is TRBV19, the J gene TRBJ1-3; possible D gene TRBD1, 5 bases. V was trimmed by 10 bases and J by 2 bases, leaving 24 bases between them. Germline CDR1 is LNHDA and CDR2 is SQIVND (reference sequence). This CDR3 is built from 17 residues. The CDR3 here is CATHSGWDFKTGNTIYF. The CDR3 region has the DNA TGTGCCACCCATAGCGGTTGGGACTTTAAGACTGGAAACACCATATATTTT.

The rearrangement links TRBV5-6 to TRBJ2-5; TRBD1 or TRBD2 may be the D gene (5 bases each). This CDR3 contains 14 residues. The germline V and J ends were trimmed by 2 bases and 4 bases, with 12 bases remaining between them. The germline V gene encodes CDR1 SGHDT and CDR2 YYEEEE. CDR3 sequence (DNA): TGTGCCAGCAGCTTCCGGGACGGACGAGAGACCCAGTACTTC. Encoded protein: CASSFRDGRETQYF.

Details on this clone: Other DNA sequences in the sample encode the same CDR3. The rearrangement links TRBV9 to TRBJ2-3, with 12 positions matching TRBD2. This CDR3 is 15 amino acids long. In germline, CDR1 is SGDLS, CDR2 YYNGEE. V trimming: 0 bases; J trimming: 5 bases; junction bases outside the gene matches: 1. CDR3 bases: TGTGCCAGCAGCGTAGGGGGACTAGCGGGAGATACGCAGTATTTT. Protein sequence: CASSVGGLAGDTQYF.

This rearrangement joins TRBV19 to TRBJ2-1; a possible D gene is TRBD1 (5 bases). The CDR3 has 12 amino acids. Germline V gene sequence: CDR1 LNHDA, CDR2 SQIVND (reference sequence). Trimming cost V 1 base and J 9 bases, with 7 bases left between them. CDR3 residues: CASSIGGAEQFF. The CDR3 DNA reads as TGTGCCAGTAGTATAGGGGGCGCTGAGCAGTTCTTC.

The chain has TRBV10-1 and TRBJ1-1; D gene unclear. The germline V gene has CDR1 WNHNN and CDR2 SYGVQD (reference sequence). With 2 bases removed from V and 3 bases from J, the gap between germline ends came to 10 bases. The CDR3 loop spans 14 amino acids. CDR3 in DNA: TGCGCCAGCAGTGAGGGCACCCTTTACACTGAAGCTTTCTTT. It encodes CASSEGTLYTEAFF.

V gene TRBV28 combines with J gene TRBJ2-7, with 7 bases aligning to TRBD2. The CDR3 is 11 amino acids. The trim removed 8 bases at V and 3 bases at J, leaving 1 base unmatched. Germline CDR1 reads MDHEN; CDR2 reads SYDVKM. The DNA for the CDR3 is TGTGCCAGCGGGGGGGGCTACGAGCAGTACTTC. It encodes CASGGGYEQYF. Complete variable domain (other parts from reference TRBV28 and TRBJ2-7): DVKVTQSSRYLVKRTGEKVFLECVQDMDHENMFWYRQDPGLGLRLIYFSYDVKMKEKGDIPEGYSVSREKKERFSLILESASTNQTSMYLCASGGGYEQYFGPGTRLTVT.

The V and J genes are TRBV5-6 and TRBJ1-2, with D possibly TRBD1 on 5 matching bases. Deletions cut 4 bases from V and 4 bases from J, with 17 bases between. This CDR3 is built from 15 residues. The germline gives CDR1 SGHDT, CDR2 YYEEEE. The CDR3 DNA reads TGTGCCAGCAGCCCGGGACCTTCGAGGGGCTATGGCTACACCTTC. This encodes CASSPGPSRGYGYTF.

The rearrangement joins TRBV21-1 to TRBJ2-3. TRBV21-1 has pseudogene status. This CDR3 region has 16 residues. The CDR3 is CASSKGGRLRADTQYF. As DNA, the CDR3 is TGTGCCAGCAGCAAAGGCGGACGCTTAAGGGCAGATACGCAGTATTTT.

This chain joins TRBV7-6 and TRBJ2-3, with D perhaps being TRBD1 or TRBD2 (6 bases each). The germline V and J ends were trimmed by 4 bases and 4 bases, with 12 bases remaining between them. CDR3 size: 14 residues. Per the germline V gene, CDR1 is SGHVS and CDR2 is FNYEAQ. CDR3 in DNA: TGTGCCAGCAGCTCTAAGGGGGGACCAGATACGCAGTATTTT. Translation gives CASSSKGGPDTQYF.

This clone turned up a few times. J is TRBJ2-3 and V is TRBV5-4; possibly TRBD1 or TRBD2 for D (6 bases each). CDR1 and CDR2 from the germline V gene are SGHNT and YYREEE (reference sequence). Trimming took off 4 bases at V and 4 bases at J, with 19 bases between the two ends. This CDR3 is built from 16 residues. The CDR3 protein is CASSPPRGGAPDTQYF. The CDR3 DNA reads as TGTGCCAGCAGCCCCCCCAGGGGCGGGGCCCCAGATACGCAGTATTTT.

CDR3 region: CASVGRTNTEAFF. CDR3 sequence (DNA): TGTGCCAGCGTGGGACGGACCAACACTGAAGCTTTCTTT. The chain employs TRBV6-5 and TRBJ1-1; the D gene is possibly TRBD1 (5 bases). The CDR3 is 13 residues long. Germline CDR1 and CDR2: MNHEY and SVGAGI. The ends were cut back, 8 bases at V and 2 bases at J, with 12 bases in the middle.

V is TRBV6-1 and J is TRBJ2-5; D possibly uses TRBD1 or TRBD2 (6 bases each). Trimming removed 3 bases at V and 2 bases at J, with 22 bases between. Germline V gene sequence: CDR1 MNHNS, CDR2 SASEGT. The CDR3 consists of 18 residues. The chain's CDR3 is CASSETATGASVQETQYF. CDR3 bases: TGTGCCAGCAGTGAGACGGCCACGGGGGCTAGCGTTCAAGAGACCCAGTACTTC.

The rearrangement links TRBV9 to TRBJ2-7, with D maybe TRBD2 (5 bases). Germline V gene lookup returns CDR1 SGDLS and CDR2 YYNGEE. V gave up 0 bases and J gave up 0 bases, with 7 bases separating them. CDR3 size: 14 residues. For the CDR3, the DNA is TGTGCCAGCAGCGTAGGAGGGTCCTCCTACGAGCAGTACTTC. Protein: CASSVGGSSYEQYF. Together with reference TRBV9 and TRBJ2-7, the CDR3 gives the full variable domain: DSGVTQTPKHLITATGQRVTLRCSPRSGDLSVYWYQQSLDQGLQFLIQYYNGEERAKGNILERFSAQQFPDLHSELNLSSLELGDSALYFCASSVGGSSYEQYFGPGTRLTVT.

This chain connects TRBV9 to TRBJ1-4; D remains ambiguous. Trimming stripped 0 bases from V and 3 bases from J, with 9 bases between. Germline V gives CDR1 SGDLS, CDR2 YYNGEE. The CDR3 has 15 residues. The CDR3 DNA reads as TGTGCCAGCAGCGTAGCGGGAATAGCTAATGAAAAACTGTTTTTT. Amino acids: CASSVAGIANEKLFF.

The V and J genes are TRBV30 and TRBJ2-1; D assignment may be TRBD1 or TRBD2 (5 bases each). The CDR3 has 13 amino acids. The germline gives CDR1 GTSNPN, CDR2 SVGIG (reference sequence). V gave up 2 bases and J gave up 4 bases, with 9 bases separating them. The CDR3 region is CAWSIWGYNEQFF. CDR3 nucleotide sequence: TGTGCCTGGAGTATCTGGGGGTACAATGAGCAGTTCTTC.

A word on this clone: One junction end does not reproduce the germline sequence, and a read error may be involved. The gene calls are TRBV4-3 and TRBJ2-1, with TRBD2 as a possible D gene (6 bases). CDR1 LGHNA and CDR2 YSLEER come from the germline V gene. The CDR3 contains 14 residues. The CDR3 reads CASSQDNRRLEPFF. CDR3 DNA: TGCGCCAGCAGCCAAGATAACAGGAGACTAGAGCCGTTCTTC.

The rearrangement uses TRBV6-5 and TRBJ2-7; 7 bases agree with TRBD2. The germline gives CDR1 MNHEY, CDR2 SVGAGI. CDR3 length: 13 residues. Unmatched junction bases numbered 8, after V lost 8 bases and J lost 4 bases. The CDR3 sequence is CASPRGEKYEQYF. The CDR3 nucleotides read TGTGCCAGCCCTCGGGGGGAAAAGTACGAGCAGTACTTC.

The chain recombines TRBV5-1 with TRBJ1-1; D not certain. CDR1 SGHRS and CDR2 YFSETQ come from the germline V gene. Trimming removed 1 base at V and 5 bases at J, with 9 bases between. This CDR3 comprises 13 residues. The CDR3 protein is CASSLSGRTEAFF. The CDR3 DNA sequence: TGCGCCAGCAGCTTGAGTGGGCGGACTGAAGCTTTCTTT.

Written as DNA, the CDR3 is TGTGCCAGCAGCAAAAGTGAAGGGTCACGGGCCCCCGAGCAGTACTTC. It codes for CASSKSEGSRAPEQYF. This chain links TRBV21-1 with TRBJ2-7. TRBV21-1 is a recognized pseudogene. The CDR3 runs 16 residues.

The chain uses TRBV4-2 and TRBJ2-7; 9 positions agree with TRBD2. CDR1 is LGHNA, CDR2 YNFKEQ, per germline. J lost 4 bases, V lost 6 bases, and 10 bases had no gene match. The CDR3 is made up of 15 amino acids. In DNA form, the CDR3 reads TGTGCCAGCAGTCACATAGCGGGAGAGAGGTACGAGCAGTACTTC. Protein sequence: CASSHIAGERYEQYF.